The 10 T cell receptor beta chains below were found in one sample sequenced in a study of immune evolution from preneoplasia to lung adenocarcinoma. Clones were sequenced by immunoSEQ multiplex PCR, and TCRdb holds only the in-frame ones, with some missing. This sample has 5,000 to 8,000 clones; over 60% occur once, and the top ten carry less than 3.5%. The sample was FFPE minimally invasive lung adenocarcinoma tissue. The origin of the receptors is a person aged 60-79 years with lung adenocarcinoma.

This sequence joins TRBV18 and TRBJ2-5; D is uncertain. V was trimmed by 3 bases and J by 3 bases, leaving 17 bases between them. From germline, CDR1 is KGHSH and CDR2 LQKENI. CDR3 length: 16 amino acids. The CDR3 here is CASSPLFGRPEETQYF. CDR3 bases: TGTGCCAGCTCACCGCTGTTTGGCAGGCCCGAAGAGACCCAGTACTTC.

V gene TRBV11-2 combines with J gene TRBJ1-1, with TRBD1 as a possible D gene (5 bases). CDR3 length: 15 residues. V lost 0 bases and J lost 5, with 13 bases in between. Germline values: CDR1 SGHAT, CDR2 FQNNGV. CDR3 amino acids: CASSLELQGKTEAFF. In nucleotides, the CDR3 is TGTGCCAGCAGCTTAGAACTCCAGGGCAAGACTGAAGCTTTCTTT.

The rearrangement links TRBV28 to TRBJ1-1, with D unresolved. The V and J ends lost 3 bases and 1 base respectively, with 18 bases between them. The CDR3 spans 17 residues. Per germline, CDR1 MDHEN and CDR2 SYDVKM. CDR3 bases: TGTGCCAGCAGTTTTCACCTCGTTGGACGGACGAACACTGAAGCTTTCTTT. Translating gives CASSFHLVGRTNTEAFF.

V is TRBV6-1 and J is TRBJ2-7; 7 bases are shared with TRBD2. The ends lost 1 base at V and 3 bases at J; junction bases unmatched: 9. This CDR3 is built from 16 residues. The germline V gene has CDR1 MNHNS and CDR2 SASEGT. CDR3 amino acids: CASSEEAGVPSYEQYF. The CDR3 nucleotides are TGTGCCAGCAGTGAAGAGGCGGGAGTCCCGAGCTACGAGCAGTACTTC.

This chain uses TRBV7-8 with TRBJ2-5; tentatively, D is TRBD1 (6 bases). CDR1 SGHVS and CDR2 FQNEAQ come from the germline V gene. The V gene lost 5 bases and the J gene lost 5 bases, with 15 bases spanning the gap. CDR3 length: 14 residues. CDR3 region: CASSKQSQGETQYF. The CDR3 nucleotides read TGTGCCAGCAGCAAACAGTCTCAGGGGGAGACCCAGTACTTC.

This sequence joins TRBV7-2 and TRBJ2-1; tentatively, D is TRBD2 (7 bases). The CDR3 is 14 residues long. Germline V CDR1 and CDR2: SGHTA, FQGNSA. Trimming removed 10 bases from V and 5 bases from J, with 18 bases in between. CDR3 DNA sequence: TGTGCCACTCAAGGGGGGGGGAGGAACAATGAGCAGTTCTTC. As protein: CATQGGGRNNEQFF.

The genes are TRBV7-8 and TRBJ2-7; TRBD2 aligns across 8 bases. V shed 2 bases, J shed 1 base, and the junction held 7 bases outside the gene matches. Per the germline V gene, CDR1 is SGHVS and CDR2 is FQNEAQ. The CDR3 consists of 16 residues. CDR3 residues: CASSLRGLAGSYEQYF. In DNA form, the CDR3 reads TGTGCCAGCAGCTTAAGGGGTCTAGCGGGTTCCTACGAGCAGTACTTC.

This chain links TRBV2 with TRBJ1-1; D call uncertain. The V end was cut by 7 bases, the J end by 5 bases, with 17 bases between. Germline CDR1 SNHLY, CDR2 FYNNEI. This CDR3 is 14 amino acids long. CDR3 in amino acids: CASKVGRRPTEAFF. CDR3 nucleotides: TGTGCCAGCAAGGTAGGCAGGCGACCTACTGAAGCTTTCTTT.

V and J are TRBV30 and TRBJ2-7, with 9 bases identical to TRBD1. V dropped 2 bases and J dropped 5; count of bases not matched to a gene: 4. From germline, CDR1 is GTSNPN and CDR2 SVGIG (reference sequence). The CDR3 runs to 13 residues. The CDR3 nucleotides are TGTGCCTGGAGTCGGGACAGGGCCAACGAGCAGTACTTC. It is translated as CAWSRDRANEQYF.

The genes are TRBV11-3 and TRBJ1-2; D is uncertain. CDR3 size: 15 residues. Germline CDR1 is SGHNT and CDR2 is YENEEA. V was shortened by 5 bases and J by 8 bases, with 21 bases between the two germline ends. The CDR3 bases are TGTGCCAGCAGCGGACCGGGCTTCACATCTATGGGCTACACCTTC. Its translation: CASSGPGFTSMGYTF. The whole variable domain, filled in from reference TRBV11-3 and TRBJ1-2, reads EAGVVQSPRYKIIEKKQPVAFWCNPISGHNTLYWYLQNLGQGPELLIRYENEEAVDDSQLPKDRFSAERLKGVDSTLKIQPAELGDSAVYLCASSGPGFTSMGYTFGSGTRLTVV.